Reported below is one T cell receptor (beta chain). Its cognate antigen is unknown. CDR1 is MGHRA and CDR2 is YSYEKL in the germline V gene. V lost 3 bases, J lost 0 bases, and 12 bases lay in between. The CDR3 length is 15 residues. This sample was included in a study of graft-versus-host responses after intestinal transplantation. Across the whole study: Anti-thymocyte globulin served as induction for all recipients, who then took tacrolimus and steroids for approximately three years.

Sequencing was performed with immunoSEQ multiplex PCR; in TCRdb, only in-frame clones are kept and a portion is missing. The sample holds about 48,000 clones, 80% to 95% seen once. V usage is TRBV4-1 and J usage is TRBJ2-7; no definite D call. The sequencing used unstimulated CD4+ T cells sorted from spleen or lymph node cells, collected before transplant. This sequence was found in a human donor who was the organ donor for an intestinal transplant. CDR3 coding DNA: TGCGCCAGCAGCCAGGGCCGGAGTACCTCCTACGAGCAGTACTTC. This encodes CASSQGRSTSYEQYF.